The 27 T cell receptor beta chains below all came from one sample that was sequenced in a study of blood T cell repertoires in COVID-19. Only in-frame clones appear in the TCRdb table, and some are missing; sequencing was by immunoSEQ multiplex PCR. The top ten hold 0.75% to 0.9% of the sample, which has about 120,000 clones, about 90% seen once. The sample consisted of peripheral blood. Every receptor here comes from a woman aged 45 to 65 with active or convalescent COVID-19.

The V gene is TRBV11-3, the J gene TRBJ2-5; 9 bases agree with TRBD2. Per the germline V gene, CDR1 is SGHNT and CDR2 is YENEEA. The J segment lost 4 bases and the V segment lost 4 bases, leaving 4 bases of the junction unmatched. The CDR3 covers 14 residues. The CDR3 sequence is CASSSGTSSETQYF. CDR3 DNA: TGTGCCAGCAGCTCCGGGACTAGCTCAGAGACCCAGTACTTC.

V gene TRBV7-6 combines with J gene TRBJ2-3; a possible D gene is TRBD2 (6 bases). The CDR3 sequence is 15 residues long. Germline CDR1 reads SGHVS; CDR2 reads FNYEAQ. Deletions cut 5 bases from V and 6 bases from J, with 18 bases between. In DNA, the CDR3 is TGTGCCAGCAGCGACCACCCCGGGACTGTCGATACGCAGTATTTT. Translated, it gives CASSDHPGTVDTQYF.

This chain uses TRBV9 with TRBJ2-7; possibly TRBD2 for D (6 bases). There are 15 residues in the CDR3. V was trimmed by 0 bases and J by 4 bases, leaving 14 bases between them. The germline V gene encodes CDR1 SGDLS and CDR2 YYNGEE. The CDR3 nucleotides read TGTGCCAGCAGCGTAGGGCCTAGCGAGGAATACGAGCAGTACTTC. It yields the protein CASSVGPSEEYEQYF.

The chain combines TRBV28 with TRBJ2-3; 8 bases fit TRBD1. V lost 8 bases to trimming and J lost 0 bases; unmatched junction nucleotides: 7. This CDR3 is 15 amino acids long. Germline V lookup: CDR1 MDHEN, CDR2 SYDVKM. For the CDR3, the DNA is TGTGCCAGCCAGGGGGCGCCTAGTAGCACAGATACGCAGTATTTT. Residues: CASQGAPSSTDTQYF. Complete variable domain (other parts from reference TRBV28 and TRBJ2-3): DVKVTQSSRYLVKRTGEKVFLECVQDMDHENMFWYRQDPGLGLRLIYFSYDVKMKEKGDIPEGYSVSREKKERFSLILESASTNQTSMYLCASQGAPSSTDTQYFGPGTRLTVL.

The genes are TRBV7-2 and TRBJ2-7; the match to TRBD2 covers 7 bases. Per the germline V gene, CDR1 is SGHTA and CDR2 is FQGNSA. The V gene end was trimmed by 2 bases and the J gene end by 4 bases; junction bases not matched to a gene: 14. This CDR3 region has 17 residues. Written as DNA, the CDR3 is TGTGCCAGCAGCTTACAACCCCCCCCGGGAGGTCGGTACGAGCAGTACTTC. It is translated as CASSLQPPPGGRYEQYF.

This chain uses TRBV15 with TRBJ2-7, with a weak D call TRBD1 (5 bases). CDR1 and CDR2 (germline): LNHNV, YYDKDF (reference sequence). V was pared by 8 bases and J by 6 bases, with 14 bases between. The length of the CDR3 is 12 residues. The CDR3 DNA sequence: TGTGCCACCCTCGGTGCAGGGCTCGAGCAGTACTTC. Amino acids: CATLGAGLEQYF.

This chain's CDR3 is CASSPSGVLETQYF. The CDR3 DNA is TGTGCCAGCAGCCCCTCGGGGGTTCTAGAGACCCAGTACTTC. The chain combines TRBV7-9 with TRBJ2-5; D may be TRBD2 (6 bases). Germline CDR1 is SEHNR and CDR2 is FQNEAQ (reference sequence). The CDR3 has 14 residues. The V end was cut by 5 bases, the J end by 4 bases, with 14 bases between.

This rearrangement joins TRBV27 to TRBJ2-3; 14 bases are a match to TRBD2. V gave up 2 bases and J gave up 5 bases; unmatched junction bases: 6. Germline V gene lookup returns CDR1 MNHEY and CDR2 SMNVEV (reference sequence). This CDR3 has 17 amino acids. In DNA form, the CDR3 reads TGTGCCAGCAGTTTAGTCCCGGGACTAGCGGGAGTAGATACGCAGTATTTT. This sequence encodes CASSLVPGLAGVDTQYF.

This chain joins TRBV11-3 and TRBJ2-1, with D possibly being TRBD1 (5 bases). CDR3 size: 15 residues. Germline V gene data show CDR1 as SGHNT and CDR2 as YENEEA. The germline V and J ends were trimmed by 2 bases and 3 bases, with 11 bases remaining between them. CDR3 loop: CASSLRAQGYNEQFF. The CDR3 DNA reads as TGTGCCAGCAGCTTAAGGGCCCAGGGCTACAATGAGCAGTTCTTC.

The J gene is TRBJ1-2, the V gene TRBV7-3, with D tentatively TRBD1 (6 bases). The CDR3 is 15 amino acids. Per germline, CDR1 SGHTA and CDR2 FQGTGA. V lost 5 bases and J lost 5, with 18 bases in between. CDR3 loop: CASSPTRTVVYGYTF. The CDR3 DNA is TGTGCCAGCAGCCCAACCCGGACAGTGGTTTATGGCTACACCTTC. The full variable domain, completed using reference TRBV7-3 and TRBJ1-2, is GAGVSQTPSNKVTEKGKYVELRCDPISGHTALYWYRQSLGQGPEFLIYFQGTGAADDSGLPNDRFFAVRPEGSVSTLKIQRTERGDSAVYLCASSPTRTVVYGYTFGSGTRLTVV.

The CDR3 protein is CASSEGGGTFF. CDR3 DNA: TGTGCCAGCAGTGAGGGAGGAGGGACTTTCTTT. V usage is TRBV6-1 and J usage is TRBJ1-1, with D hard to call. From germline, CDR1 is MNHNS and CDR2 SASEGT. Trimming removed 3 bases at V and 12 bases at J, with 11 bases between. The CDR3 is made up of 11 amino acids.

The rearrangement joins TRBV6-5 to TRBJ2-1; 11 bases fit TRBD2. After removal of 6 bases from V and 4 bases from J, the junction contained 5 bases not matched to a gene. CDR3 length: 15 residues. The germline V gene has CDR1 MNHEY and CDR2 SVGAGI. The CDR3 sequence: CASRGGTSGYNEQFF. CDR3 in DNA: TGTGCCAGCAGGGGGGGGACTAGCGGATACAATGAGCAGTTCTTC.

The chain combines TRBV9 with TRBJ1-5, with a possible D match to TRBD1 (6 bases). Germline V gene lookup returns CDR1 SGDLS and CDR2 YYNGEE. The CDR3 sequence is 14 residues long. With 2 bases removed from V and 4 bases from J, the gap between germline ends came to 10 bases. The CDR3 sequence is CASSVGQNNQPQHF. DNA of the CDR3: TGTGCCAGCAGCGTCGGACAGAATAATCAGCCCCAGCATTTT.

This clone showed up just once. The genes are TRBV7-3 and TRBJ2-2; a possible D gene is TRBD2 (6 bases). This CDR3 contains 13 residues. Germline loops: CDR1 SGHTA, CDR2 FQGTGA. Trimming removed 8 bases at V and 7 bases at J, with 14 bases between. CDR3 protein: CASATAGGGELFF. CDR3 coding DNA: TGTGCCAGCGCCACGGCCGGGGGCGGGGAGCTGTTTTTT. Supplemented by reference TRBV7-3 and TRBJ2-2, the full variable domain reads GAGVSQTPSNKVTEKGKYVELRCDPISGHTALYWYRQSLGQGPEFLIYFQGTGAADDSGLPNDRFFAVRPEGSVSTLKIQRTERGDSAVYLCASATAGGGELFFGEGSRLTVL.

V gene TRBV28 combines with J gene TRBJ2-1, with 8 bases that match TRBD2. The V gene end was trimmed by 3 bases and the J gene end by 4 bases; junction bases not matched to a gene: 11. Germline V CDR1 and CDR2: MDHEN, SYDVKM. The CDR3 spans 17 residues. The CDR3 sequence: CASSFLPGGVTYNEQFF. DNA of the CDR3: TGTGCCAGCAGTTTCCTCCCCGGGGGGGTAACTTACAATGAGCAGTTCTTC.

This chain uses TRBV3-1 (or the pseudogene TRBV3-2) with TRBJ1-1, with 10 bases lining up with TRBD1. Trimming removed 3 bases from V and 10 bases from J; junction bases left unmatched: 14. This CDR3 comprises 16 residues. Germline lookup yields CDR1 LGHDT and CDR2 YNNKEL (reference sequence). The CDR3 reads CASSHYSGTGEARAFF. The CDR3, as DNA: TGTGCCAGCAGCCATTATAGCGGGACAGGGGAGGCCAGAGCTTTCTTT.

The CDR3 sequence is CASSRASASSYNEQFF. In DNA form, the CDR3 reads TGTGCCAGTAGTAGGGCTAGCGCAAGCTCCTACAATGAGCAGTTCTTC. The rearrangement links TRBV19 to TRBJ2-1, with a tentative D call TRBD2 (6 bases). Germline V gene data show CDR1 as LNHDA and CDR2 as SQIVND (reference sequence). The CDR3 totals 16 residues. V lost 4 bases to trimming and J lost 0 bases, with 13 bases between them.

The CDR3 DNA follows: TGTGCCAGCTCACCCCTACTAGCGGGCTCCTACAATGAGCAGTTCTTC. Translating it yields CASSPLLAGSYNEQFF. The chain uses TRBV18 and TRBJ2-1, with 9 bases fitting TRBD2. The germline gives CDR1 KGHSH, CDR2 LQKENI. J lost 0 bases, V lost 3 bases, and 3 bases had no gene match. This CDR3 has 16 residues.

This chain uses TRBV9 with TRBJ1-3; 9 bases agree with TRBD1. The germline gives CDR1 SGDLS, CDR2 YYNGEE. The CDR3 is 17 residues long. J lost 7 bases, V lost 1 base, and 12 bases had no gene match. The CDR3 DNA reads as TGTGCCAGCAGCGTATCGGGACAGGGTACAGGCGGCAACACCATATATTTT. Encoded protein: CASSVSGQGTGGNTIYF.

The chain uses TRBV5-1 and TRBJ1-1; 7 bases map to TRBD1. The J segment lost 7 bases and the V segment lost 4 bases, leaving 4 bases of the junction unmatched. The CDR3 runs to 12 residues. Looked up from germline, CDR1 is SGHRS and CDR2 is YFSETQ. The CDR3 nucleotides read TGCGCCAGCAGCGGGGGGACAGTTGAAGCTTTCTTT. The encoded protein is CASSGGTVEAFF.

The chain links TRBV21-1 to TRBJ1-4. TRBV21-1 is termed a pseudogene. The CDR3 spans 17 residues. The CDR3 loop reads CASSPEVEAAANEKLFF. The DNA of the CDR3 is TGTGCCAGCAGCCCCGAGGTAGAAGCCGCGGCTAATGAAAAACTGTTTTTT.

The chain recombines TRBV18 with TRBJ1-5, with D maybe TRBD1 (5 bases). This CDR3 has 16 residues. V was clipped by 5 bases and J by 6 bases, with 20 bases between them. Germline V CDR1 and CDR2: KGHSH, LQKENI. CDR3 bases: TGTGCCAGCTCAATTAACGGGCAGGGTGCCGGTCAGCCCCAGCATTTT. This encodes CASSINGQGAGQPQHF.

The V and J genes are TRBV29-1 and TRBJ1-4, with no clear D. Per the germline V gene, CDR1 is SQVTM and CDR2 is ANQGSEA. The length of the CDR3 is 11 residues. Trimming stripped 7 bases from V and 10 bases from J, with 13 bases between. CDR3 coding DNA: TGCAGCGCTTTCTGGGAGGGAAAACTGTTTTTT. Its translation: CSAFWEGKLFF.

CDR3 coding DNA: TGTGCCAGCTCACCCTCAGGGTCGGCTTTTGGCTACACCTTC. It yields the protein CASSPSGSAFGYTF. The chain recombines TRBV18 with TRBJ1-2, with D possibly being TRBD1 (5 bases). From germline, CDR1 is KGHSH and CDR2 LQKENI. V was shortened by 3 bases and J by 7 bases, with 15 bases between the two germline ends. This CDR3 contains 14 residues.

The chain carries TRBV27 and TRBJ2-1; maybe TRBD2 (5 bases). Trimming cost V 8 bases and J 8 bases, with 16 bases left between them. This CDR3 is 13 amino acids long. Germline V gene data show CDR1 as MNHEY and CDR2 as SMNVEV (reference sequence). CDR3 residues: CASLGSRGYEQFF. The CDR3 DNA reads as TGTGCCAGCCTTGGGTCGAGAGGGTATGAGCAGTTCTTC.

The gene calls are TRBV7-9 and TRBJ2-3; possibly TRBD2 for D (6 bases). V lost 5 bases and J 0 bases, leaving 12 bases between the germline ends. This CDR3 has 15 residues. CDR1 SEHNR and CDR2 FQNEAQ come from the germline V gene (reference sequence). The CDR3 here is CASSPGTRSTDTQYF. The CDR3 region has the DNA TGTGCCAGCAGCCCGGGGACTCGAAGCACAGATACGCAGTATTTT.

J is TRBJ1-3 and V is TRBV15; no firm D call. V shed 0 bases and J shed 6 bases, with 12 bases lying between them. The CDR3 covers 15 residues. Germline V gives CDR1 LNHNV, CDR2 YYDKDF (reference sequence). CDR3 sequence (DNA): TGTGCCACCAGCAGAGATCTTGGCCTTTCAAACACCATATATTTT. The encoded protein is CATSRDLGLSNTIYF.